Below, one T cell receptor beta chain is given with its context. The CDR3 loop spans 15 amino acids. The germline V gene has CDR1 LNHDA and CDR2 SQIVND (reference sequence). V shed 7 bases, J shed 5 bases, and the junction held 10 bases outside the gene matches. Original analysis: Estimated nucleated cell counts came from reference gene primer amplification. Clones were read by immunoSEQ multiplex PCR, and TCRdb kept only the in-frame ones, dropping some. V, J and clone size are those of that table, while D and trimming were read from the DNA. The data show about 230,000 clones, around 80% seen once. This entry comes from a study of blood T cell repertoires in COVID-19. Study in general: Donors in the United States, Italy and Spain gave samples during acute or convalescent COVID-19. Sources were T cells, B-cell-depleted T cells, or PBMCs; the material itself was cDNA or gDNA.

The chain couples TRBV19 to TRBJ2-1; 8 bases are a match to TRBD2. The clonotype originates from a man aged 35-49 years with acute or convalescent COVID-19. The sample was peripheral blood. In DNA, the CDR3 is TGTGCCAGTACCCCAGAAACTAGCGGCGACAATGAGCAGTTCTTC. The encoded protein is CASTPETSGDNEQFF.